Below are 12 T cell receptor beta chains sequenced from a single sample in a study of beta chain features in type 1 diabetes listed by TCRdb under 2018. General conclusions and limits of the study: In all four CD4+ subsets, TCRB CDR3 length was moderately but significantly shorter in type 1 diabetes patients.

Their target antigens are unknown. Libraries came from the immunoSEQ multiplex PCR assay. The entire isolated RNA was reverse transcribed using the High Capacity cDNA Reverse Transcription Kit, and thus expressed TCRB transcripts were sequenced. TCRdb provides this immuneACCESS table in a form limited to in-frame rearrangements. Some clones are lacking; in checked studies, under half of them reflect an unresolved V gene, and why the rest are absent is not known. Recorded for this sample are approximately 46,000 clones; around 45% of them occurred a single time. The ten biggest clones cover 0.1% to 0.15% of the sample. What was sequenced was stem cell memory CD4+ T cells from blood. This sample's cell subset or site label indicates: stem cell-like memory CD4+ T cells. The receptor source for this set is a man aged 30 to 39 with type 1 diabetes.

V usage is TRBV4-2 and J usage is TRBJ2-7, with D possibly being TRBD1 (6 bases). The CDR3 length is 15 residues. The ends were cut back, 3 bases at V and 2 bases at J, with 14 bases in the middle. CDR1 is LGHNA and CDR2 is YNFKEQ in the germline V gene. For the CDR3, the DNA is TGTGCCAGCAGCCATGCTGACAGGATCGCCTACGAGCAGTACTTC. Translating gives CASSHADRIAYEQYF.

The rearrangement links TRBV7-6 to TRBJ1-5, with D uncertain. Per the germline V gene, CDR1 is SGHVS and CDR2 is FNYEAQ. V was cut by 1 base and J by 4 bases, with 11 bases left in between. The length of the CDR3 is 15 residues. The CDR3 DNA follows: TGTGCCAGCAGCTTAGGTTGGGGAGGTAATCAGCCCCAGCATTTT. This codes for CASSLGWGGNQPQHF.

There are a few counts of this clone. CDR3 in amino acids: CASSLEVRGGTEAFF. CDR3 coding DNA: TGCGCCAGCAGCCTCGAGGTCAGGGGTGGCACTGAAGCTTTCTTT. This chain uses TRBV5-1 with TRBJ1-1; D may be TRBD1 (6 bases). Germline values: CDR1 SGHRS, CDR2 YFSETQ. This CDR3 contains 15 residues. Trimming removed 4 bases at V and 4 bases at J, with 17 bases between.

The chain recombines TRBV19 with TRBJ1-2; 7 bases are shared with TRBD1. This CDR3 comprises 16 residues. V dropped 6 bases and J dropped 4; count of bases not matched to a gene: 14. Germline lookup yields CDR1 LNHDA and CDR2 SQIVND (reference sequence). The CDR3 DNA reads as TGTGCCAGTAGGGCCGGGACAGTCTCGATGACCTATGGCTACACCTTC. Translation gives CASRAGTVSMTYGYTF.

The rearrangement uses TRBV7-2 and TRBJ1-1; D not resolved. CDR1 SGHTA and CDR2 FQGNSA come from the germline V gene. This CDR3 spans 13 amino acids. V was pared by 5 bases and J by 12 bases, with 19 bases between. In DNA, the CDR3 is TGTGCCAGCAGCCCAAACAACAGAGTAGTTCCTTTCTTT. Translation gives CASSPNNRVVPFF.

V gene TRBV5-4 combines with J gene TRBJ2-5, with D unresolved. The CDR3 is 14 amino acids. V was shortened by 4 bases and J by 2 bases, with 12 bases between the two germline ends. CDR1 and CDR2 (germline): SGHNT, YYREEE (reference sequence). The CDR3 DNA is TGTGCCAGCAGCAAGGAGTCCTCACAAGAGACCCAGTACTTC. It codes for CASSKESSQETQYF. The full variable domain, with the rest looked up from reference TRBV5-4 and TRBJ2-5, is ETGVTQSPTHLIKTRGQQVTLRCSSQSGHNTVSWYQQALGQGPQFIFQYYREEENGRGNFPPRFSGLQFPNYSSELNVNALELDDSALYLCASSKESSQETQYFGPGTRLLVL.

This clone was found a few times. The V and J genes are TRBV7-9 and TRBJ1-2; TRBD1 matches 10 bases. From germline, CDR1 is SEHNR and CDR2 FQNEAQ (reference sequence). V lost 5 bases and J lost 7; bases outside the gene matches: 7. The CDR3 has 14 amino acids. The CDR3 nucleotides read TGTGCCAGCAGCGGGAGACAGGGGGCGGTTGGCTACACCTTC. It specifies CASSGRQGAVGYTF.

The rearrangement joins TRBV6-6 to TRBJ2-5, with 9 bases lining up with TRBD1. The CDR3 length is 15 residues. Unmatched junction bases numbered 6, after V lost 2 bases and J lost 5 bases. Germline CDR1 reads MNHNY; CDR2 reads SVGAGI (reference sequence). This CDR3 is CASSYPGTGQETQYF. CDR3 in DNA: TGTGCCAGCAGTTACCCCGGGACAGGGCAGGAGACCCAGTACTTC.

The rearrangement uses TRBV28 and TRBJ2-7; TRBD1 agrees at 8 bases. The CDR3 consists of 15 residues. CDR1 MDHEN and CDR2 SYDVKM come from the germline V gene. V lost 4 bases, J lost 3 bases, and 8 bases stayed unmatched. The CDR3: CASSSRWTGLYEQYF. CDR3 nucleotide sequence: TGTGCCAGCAGTTCCCGTTGGACAGGGCTCTACGAGCAGTACTTC.

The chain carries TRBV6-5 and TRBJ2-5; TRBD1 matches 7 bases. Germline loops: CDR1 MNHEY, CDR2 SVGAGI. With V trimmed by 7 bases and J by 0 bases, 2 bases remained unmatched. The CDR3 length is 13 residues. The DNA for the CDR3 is TGTGCCAGCACGGGACAGTACCAAGAGACCCAGTACTTC. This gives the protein CASTGQYQETQYF.

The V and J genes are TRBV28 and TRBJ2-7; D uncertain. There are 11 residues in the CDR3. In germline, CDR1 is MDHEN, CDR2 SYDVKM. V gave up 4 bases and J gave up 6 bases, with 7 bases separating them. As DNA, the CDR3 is TGTGCCAGCAGTTACAGCCGCGAGCAGTACTTC. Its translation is CASSYSREQYF.

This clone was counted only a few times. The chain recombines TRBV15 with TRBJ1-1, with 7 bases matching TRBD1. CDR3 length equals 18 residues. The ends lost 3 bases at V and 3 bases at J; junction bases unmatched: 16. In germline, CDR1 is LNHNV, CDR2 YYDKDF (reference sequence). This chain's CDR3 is CATSSQTGPALGHTEAFF. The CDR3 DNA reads TGTGCCACCAGCAGCCAGACAGGGCCGGCGTTAGGGCACACTGAAGCTTTCTTT.